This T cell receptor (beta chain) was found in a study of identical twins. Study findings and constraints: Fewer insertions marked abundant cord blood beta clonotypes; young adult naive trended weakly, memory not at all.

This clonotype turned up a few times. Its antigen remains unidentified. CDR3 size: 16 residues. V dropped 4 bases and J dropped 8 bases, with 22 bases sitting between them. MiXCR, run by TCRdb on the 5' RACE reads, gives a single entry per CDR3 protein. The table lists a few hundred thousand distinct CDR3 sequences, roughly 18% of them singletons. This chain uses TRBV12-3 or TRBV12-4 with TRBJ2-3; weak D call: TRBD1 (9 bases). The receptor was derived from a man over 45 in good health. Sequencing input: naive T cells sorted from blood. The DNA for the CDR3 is TGTGCCAGCAGTTGGAATACAGGGGGCCGGGGGGGTACGCAGTATTTT. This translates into CASSWNTGGRGGTQYF.